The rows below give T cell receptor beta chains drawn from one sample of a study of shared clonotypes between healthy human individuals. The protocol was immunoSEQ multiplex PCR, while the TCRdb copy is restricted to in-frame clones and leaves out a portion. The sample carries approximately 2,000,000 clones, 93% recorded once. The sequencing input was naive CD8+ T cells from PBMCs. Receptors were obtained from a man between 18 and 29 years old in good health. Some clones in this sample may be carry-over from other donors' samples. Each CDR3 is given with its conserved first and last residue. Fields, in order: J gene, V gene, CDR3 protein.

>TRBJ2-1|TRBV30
CAWRDVNNEQFF
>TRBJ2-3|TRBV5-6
CASSYERDNTDTQYF
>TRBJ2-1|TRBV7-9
CATPLAGEYNEQFF
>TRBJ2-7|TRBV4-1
CASSQEGVTFYEQYF
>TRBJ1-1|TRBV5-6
CASTYRQGRGSMNTEAFF
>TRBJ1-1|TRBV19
CASSWGHPNTEAFF
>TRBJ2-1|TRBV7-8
CASSGARQFF
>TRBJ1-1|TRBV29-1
CSALPGQGVPEAFF
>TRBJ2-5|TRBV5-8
CASSWNRGQETQYF
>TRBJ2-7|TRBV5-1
CASSSSYEQYF
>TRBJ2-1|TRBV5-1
CASSPTGGYNEQFF
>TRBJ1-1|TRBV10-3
CATASQGLGTEAFF
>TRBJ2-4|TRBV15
CATSRMGPGAKNIQYF
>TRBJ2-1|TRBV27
CASSAPGYPSGETNPIYNEQFF
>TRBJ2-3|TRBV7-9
CASSLGQGDRATDTQYF
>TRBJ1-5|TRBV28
CASSSIPGTRRQPQHF
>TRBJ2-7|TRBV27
CASSPPPGTSGRSSYEQYF
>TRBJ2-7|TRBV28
CASSPTVGTSGTSVPYEQYF
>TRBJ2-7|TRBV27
CASSFGSRYEQYF
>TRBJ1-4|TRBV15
CATSRVKGLVGEKLFF
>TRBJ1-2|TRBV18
CASSEERGALSGYTF
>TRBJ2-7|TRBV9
CASSVVGGTTYEQYF
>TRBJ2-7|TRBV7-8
CASSLNRVRLAEPHYEQYF
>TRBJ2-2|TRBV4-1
CASSQVVFGELFF
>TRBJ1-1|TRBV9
CASSGTGEQTEAFF
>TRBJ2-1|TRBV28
CASRSVGEQFF
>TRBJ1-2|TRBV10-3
CAIRQLRGGYTF
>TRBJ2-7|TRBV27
CASSPISPTYEQYF
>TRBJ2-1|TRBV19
CASSTLEIPSYNEQFF
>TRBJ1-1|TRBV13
CASSLGTEAFF
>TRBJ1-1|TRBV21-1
CASSKDVRYTEAFF
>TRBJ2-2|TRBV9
CASTLGKGGPPGELFF
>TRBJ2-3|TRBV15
CATSSPGLARNTQYF
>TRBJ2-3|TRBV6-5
CASGSGEDTQYF
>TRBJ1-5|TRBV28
CASSLLRNQPQHF
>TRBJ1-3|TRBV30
CAWSLLRTDPLSGNTIYF
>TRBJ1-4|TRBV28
CASSRYRGRATNEKLFF
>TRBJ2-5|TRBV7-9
CASSYRQGGQETQYF
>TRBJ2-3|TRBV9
CASSARTRAGDTDTQYF
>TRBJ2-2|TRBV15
CATSRLTENTGELFF
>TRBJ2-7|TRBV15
CATSVSESYEQYF
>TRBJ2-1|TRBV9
CASSHSPSGSSYNEQFF
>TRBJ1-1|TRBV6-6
CASTHRTLEAFF
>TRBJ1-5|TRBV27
CASRSRDGENQPQHF
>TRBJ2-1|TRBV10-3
CAISQREGSYNEQFF
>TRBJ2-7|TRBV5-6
CASSLGSRAYEQYF
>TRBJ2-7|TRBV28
CASTVWTGLAYEQYF
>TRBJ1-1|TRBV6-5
CASSWGVDTEAFF
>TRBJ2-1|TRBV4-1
CASSHAQAYNEQFF
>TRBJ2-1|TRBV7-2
CASSFSAVLAQLTDNEQFF
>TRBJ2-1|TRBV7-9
CASSPVRLAGDNEQFF
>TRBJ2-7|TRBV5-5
CASSLHGGGVYEQYF
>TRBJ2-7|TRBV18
CASSPPGQGYEQYF
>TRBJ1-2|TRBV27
CASSLLGQGGYGYTF